These 30 T cell receptor beta chains came from one sample sequenced in a study of blood T cell repertoires in COVID-19. Some clones are missing from TCRdb's copy, which holds only in-frame ones; the method was immunoSEQ multiplex PCR. The sample holds some 120,000 clones; roughly nine tenths are singletons and the top ten take about 3.5%. Specimen: peripheral blood. Every receptor here comes from a man aged 45-60 years with active COVID-19.

V gene TRBV5-1 combines with J gene TRBJ2-5; no clear D. The CDR3 spans 11 residues. Looked up from germline, CDR1 is SGHRS and CDR2 is YFSETQ. V was trimmed by 8 bases and J by 0 bases, leaving 5 bases between them. CDR3 sequence: CARRYQETQYF. The CDR3 nucleotides are TGCGCCAGGCGGTACCAAGAGACCCAGTACTTC. Full variable domain (rest looked up from reference TRBV5-1 and TRBJ2-5): KAGVTQTPRYLIKTRGQQVTLSCSPISGHRSVSWYQQTPGQGLQFLFEYFSETQRNKGNFPGRFSGRQFSNSRSEMNVSTLELGDSALYLCARRYQETQYFGPGTRLLVL.

This chain joins TRBV10-3 and TRBJ2-7, with TRBD2 identical over 7 bases. This CDR3 region has 15 residues. Trimming at V came to 2 bases and at J to 4 bases, leaving 8 bases not matched to a gene. Looked up from germline, CDR1 is ENHRY and CDR2 is SYGVKD. CDR3 bases: TGTGCCATCAGTGAGATGGGGGGTAGCGGGTACGAGCAGTACTTC. This translates into CAISEMGGSGYEQYF.

This chain joins TRBV6-6 and TRBJ1-4; 8 bases match TRBD1. The CDR3 has 15 residues. V gave up 2 bases and J gave up 12 bases; unmatched junction bases: 11. The germline gives CDR1 MNHNY, CDR2 SVGAGI (reference sequence). Here the CDR3 DNA reads TGTGCCAGCAGTTACGTGCAGGGGGCGGCCTTGGAACTGTTTTTT. This gives the protein CASSYVQGAALELFF.

This chain joins TRBV5-5 and TRBJ1-6, with D tentatively TRBD1 (6 bases). The germline V and J ends were trimmed by 6 bases and 11 bases, with 21 bases remaining between them. CDR1 is SGHKS and CDR2 is YYEKEE in the germline V gene (reference sequence). The CDR3 covers 15 residues. The CDR3 is CASTLEATGYAPLHF. In DNA form, the CDR3 reads TGTGCCAGCACCCTGGAGGCGACAGGCTATGCACCCCTCCACTTT.

This clone was picked up a small number of times. The chain is built from TRBV4-1 and TRBJ1-2; TRBD1 agrees at 9 bases. Germline V lookup: CDR1 MGHRA, CDR2 YSYEKL. The V gene end was trimmed by 2 bases and the J gene end by 6 bases; junction bases not matched to a gene: 16. This CDR3 spans 18 amino acids. CDR3: CASSQRRLWDRELNGYTF. CDR3 nucleotides: TGCGCCAGCAGCCAACGCCGCTTGTGGGACAGGGAGTTGAATGGCTACACCTTC.

The rearrangement links TRBV7-2 to TRBJ2-1, with unresolved D. From germline, CDR1 is SGHTA and CDR2 FQGNSA. The CDR3 extends over 13 amino acids. Trimming pared 5 bases from V and 3 bases from J, leaving 8 bases between. Written as DNA, the CDR3 is TGTGCCAGCAGCCCAACAGACTACAATGAGCAGTTCTTC. This translates into CASSPTDYNEQFF.

The chain couples TRBV19 to TRBJ1-1; 8 nucleotides agree with TRBD1. V lost 4 bases to trimming and J lost 1 base; unmatched junction nucleotides: 8. Germline V gene data show CDR1 as LNHDA and CDR2 as SQIVND (reference sequence). The CDR3 loop spans 16 amino acids. The CDR3 region has the DNA TGTGCCAGTAGTAAGCGACAGGGGACTCAGAACACTGAAGCTTTCTTT. Protein product: CASSKRQGTQNTEAFF.

The chain has TRBV7-9 and TRBJ1-4, with 7 bases that match TRBD1. Germline assignment: CDR1 SEHNR and CDR2 FQNEAQ (reference sequence). The CDR3 runs to 16 residues. V was pared by 6 bases and J by 5 bases, with 12 bases of the junction left unmatched. Here the CDR3 reads CASSYPRDSMNEKLFF. The DNA of the CDR3 is TGTGCCAGCAGTTACCCTCGGGACAGCATGAATGAAAAACTGTTTTTT. The entire variable domain, with the rest obtained from reference TRBV7-9 and TRBJ1-4, is as follows: DTGVSQNPRHKITKRGQNVTFRCDPISEHNRLYWYRQTLGQGPEFLTYFQNEAQLEKSRLLSDRFSAERPKGSFSTLEIQRTEQGDSAMYLCASSYPRDSMNEKLFFGSGTQLSVL.

V gene TRBV18 combines with J gene TRBJ2-1; a possible D gene is TRBD1 (8 bases). Per germline, CDR1 KGHSH and CDR2 LQKENI. Trimming took 4 bases from V and 6 from J, leaving 19 bases between them. The CDR3 contains 16 residues. CDR3 nucleotides: TGTGCCAGCTCACACCGGACAGGGAGGGATGGCAATGAGCAGTTCTTC. As protein: CASSHRTGRDGNEQFF.

V is TRBV2 and J is TRBJ1-2, with D tentatively TRBD1 (5 bases). V shed 1 base and J shed 3 bases, with 15 bases lying between them. The CDR3 covers 16 residues. Germline CDR1 SNHLY, CDR2 FYNNEI. This chain's CDR3 is CASSEGFGRGDYGYTF. The CDR3 DNA reads as TGTGCCAGCAGTGAAGGATTCGGTAGGGGCGACTATGGCTACACCTTC. Supplemented by reference TRBV2 and TRBJ1-2, the full variable domain reads EPEVTQTPSHQVTQMGQEVILRCVPISNHLYFYWYRQILGQKVEFLVSFYNNEISEKSEIFDDQFSVERPDGSNFTLKIRSTKLEDSAMYFCASSEGFGRGDYGYTFGSGTRLTVV.

The chain recombines TRBV5-4 with TRBJ2-3; TRBD2 matches 12 bases. With 9 bases clipped from V and 0 bases from J, the junction kept 11 bases outside the gene matches. CDR3 size: 17 residues. Germline V gene lookup returns CDR1 SGHNT and CDR2 YYREEE (reference sequence). CDR3 protein: CATPGLAGGSSTDTQYF. The DNA of the CDR3 is TGTGCCACCCCTGGGCTAGCGGGGGGGTCTAGCACAGATACGCAGTATTTT.

V and J are TRBV28 and TRBJ1-3; D is possibly TRBD1 (5 bases). From germline, CDR1 is MDHEN and CDR2 SYDVKM. This CDR3 contains 16 residues. V lost 5 bases and J lost 0, with 14 bases in between. The chain's CDR3 is CASSPPGLTSGNTIYF. As DNA, the CDR3 is TGTGCCAGCAGTCCTCCGGGACTGACCTCTGGAAACACCATATATTTT.

The chain recombines TRBV7-3 with TRBJ2-1; 9 bases are shared with TRBD2. This CDR3 contains 16 residues. Per the germline V gene, CDR1 is SGHTA and CDR2 is FQGTGA. Trimming removed 1 base from V and 7 bases from J; junction bases left unmatched: 8. CDR3 amino acids: CASSLSGGAAFNEQFF. CDR3 bases: TGTGCCAGCAGCTTAAGCGGGGGGGCTGCTTTTAATGAGCAGTTCTTC.

The chain joins TRBV3-1 (or the pseudogene TRBV3-2) to TRBJ2-1; D is possibly TRBD2 (6 bases). Trimming removed 0 bases from V and 10 bases from J, with 19 bases in between. The CDR3 loop spans 16 amino acids. Germline values: CDR1 LGHDT, CDR2 YNNKEL (reference sequence). CDR3 residues: CASSQEASQAGKEQFF. DNA of the CDR3: TGTGCCAGCAGCCAAGAAGCCAGCCAGGCGGGGAAGGAGCAGTTCTTC.

The rearrangement uses TRBV6-5 and TRBJ1-1; D is possibly TRBD1 (6 bases). The CDR3 contains 15 residues. In germline, CDR1 is MNHEY, CDR2 SVGAGI. V gave up 0 bases and J gave up 1 base, with 9 bases separating them. CDR3 DNA sequence: TGTGCCAGCAGTTACTCGAACAGGGCGAACACTGAAGCTTTCTTT. It is translated as CASSYSNRANTEAFF.

The chain is built from TRBV6-5 and TRBJ2-7, with TRBD2 matching 10 bases. Germline V gene sequence: CDR1 MNHEY, CDR2 SVGAGI. The junction had 7 bases not matched to a gene; V was cut back by 6 bases and J by 5 bases. There are 14 residues in the CDR3. The CDR3 DNA follows: TGTGCCAGCAGCGCGACTAGCGGGTCCAACGAGCAGTACTTC. Translating it yields CASSATSGSNEQYF.

V is TRBV19 and J is TRBJ2-3; 11 bases align to TRBD1. The CDR3 has 15 amino acids. J was trimmed by 5 bases and V by 4 bases; bases with no gene match: 5. Germline CDR1 LNHDA, CDR2 SQIVND (reference sequence). The CDR3: CASSTDRGRVDTQYF. In DNA form, the CDR3 reads TGTGCCAGTAGTACGGACAGGGGGCGAGTAGATACGCAGTATTTT.

This chain joins TRBV11-3 and TRBJ2-3; D is possibly TRBD2 (6 bases). The ends were cut back, 1 base at V and 3 bases at J, with 8 bases in the middle. The CDR3 sequence is 14 residues long. Germline loops: CDR1 SGHNT, CDR2 YENEEA. DNA for the CDR3: TGTGCCAGCAGCTTAGCGGGGGAAACAGATACGCAGTATTTT. Translation: CASSLAGETDTQYF.

This clone was detected once. V is TRBV3-1 (or the pseudogene TRBV3-2) and J is TRBJ2-7, with D possibly TRBD2 on 6 matching bases. Between the trimmed V and J ends, which lost 4 bases and 6 bases, there was a span of 22 bases. Per the germline V gene, CDR1 is LGHDT and CDR2 is YNNKEL (reference sequence). CDR3 length: 16 residues. Written as DNA, the CDR3 is TGTGCCAGCAGCCCAAACCCCGGGACTCACGTCGGCGAGCAGTACTTC. It is translated as CASSPNPGTHVGEQYF.

The chain employs TRBV14 and TRBJ1-1; TRBD1 matches 7 bases. This CDR3 is built from 15 residues. Per the germline V gene, CDR1 is SGHDN and CDR2 is FVKESK. V lost 1 base to trimming and J lost 5 bases; unmatched junction nucleotides: 7. CDR3 amino acids: CASSQATGVPTEAFF. CDR3 nucleotides: TGTGCCAGCAGCCAAGCTACAGGGGTCCCGACTGAAGCTTTCTTT.

The chain recombines TRBV7-2 with TRBJ2-1; 10 bases match TRBD2. The CDR3 contains 15 residues. Trimming at V came to 5 bases and at J to 8 bases, leaving 9 bases not matched to a gene. Germline CDR1 and CDR2: SGHTA and FQGNSA. The CDR3 nucleotides read TGTGCCAGCAGCAAAGAGCGGGGGGGCGCATATGAGCAGTTCTTC. This encodes CASSKERGGAYEQFF.

The rearrangement links TRBV5-1 to TRBJ2-2, with a tentative D call TRBD2 (5 bases). V was trimmed by 4 bases and J by 7 bases, leaving 17 bases between them. CDR3 length: 15 amino acids. Germline lookup yields CDR1 SGHRS and CDR2 YFSETQ. The CDR3 DNA is TGCGCCAGCAGCCGGAGAGGGCCTTCTGGCGGGGAGCTGTTTTTT. Translation: CASSRRGPSGGELFF.

This clone has only a few counts. The rearrangement links TRBV2 to TRBJ1-1; possible D gene TRBD1, 5 bases. The CDR3 loop spans 12 amino acids. The ends were cut back, 6 bases at V and 6 bases at J, with 11 bases in the middle. Germline lookup yields CDR1 SNHLY and CDR2 FYNNEI. The CDR3 region is CASRMDTAEAFF. The CDR3 region has the DNA TGTGCCAGCAGGATGGACACGGCTGAAGCTTTCTTT.

J is TRBJ1-6 and V is TRBV19; 7 bases fit TRBD1. With 1 base clipped from V and 7 bases from J, the junction kept 4 bases outside the gene matches. CDR3 length: 15 residues. Germline-derived CDR1 and CDR2 are LNHDA and SQIVND (reference sequence). CDR3 in amino acids: CASSIAGTVNSPLHF. The CDR3 DNA reads TGTGCCAGTAGTATAGCCGGGACAGTGAATTCACCCCTCCACTTT.

The CDR3 sequence: CASAVNYGYTF. The CDR3 bases are TGTGCCAGTGCAGTCAACTATGGCTACACCTTC. The chain uses TRBV28 and TRBJ1-2, with unresolved D. The CDR3 length is 11 residues. CDR1 and CDR2 from the germline V gene are MDHEN and SYDVKM. The ends were cut back, 9 bases at V and 2 bases at J, with 7 bases in the middle.

The V call is TRBV3-1 (or the pseudogene TRBV3-2), the J call TRBJ2-3, with 7 nucleotides matching TRBD1. Germline CDR1 reads LGHDT; CDR2 reads YNNKEL (reference sequence). The CDR3 is made up of 17 amino acids. V trimming: 5 bases; J trimming: 1 base; junction bases outside the gene matches: 12. CDR3 DNA: TGTGCCAGCAGCATATCGTCGACAGGGCCGGGCACAGATACGCAGTATTTT. It encodes CASSISSTGPGTDTQYF.

The rearrangement uses TRBV7-8 and TRBJ2-2, with 12 positions matching TRBD2. The germline V gene has CDR1 SGHVS and CDR2 FQNEAQ. CDR3 length: 17 residues. J lost 6 bases, V lost 6 bases, and 11 bases had no gene match. The CDR3 sequence is CASSLNLAGGLAGELFF. CDR3 DNA: TGTGCCAGCAGTTTAAACCTAGCGGGGGGGCTGGCCGGGGAGCTGTTTTTT.

The chain carries TRBV19 and TRBJ2-2; 8 positions agree with TRBD2. The germline CDR1 and CDR2 sequences are LNHDA and SQIVND (reference sequence). This CDR3 is built from 16 residues. Losses at the gene ends were 0 bases for V and 6 bases for J; bases not matched to a gene: 6. Written as DNA, the CDR3 is TGTGCCAGTAGTATAGATGGCGGGAGGAGATCCGGGGAGCTGTTTTTT. This encodes CASSIDGGRRSGELFF.

The V call is TRBV5-1, the J call TRBJ2-1; 8 bases match TRBD2. V lost 2 bases, J lost 5 bases, and 3 bases stayed unmatched. Per the germline V gene, CDR1 is SGHRS and CDR2 is YFSETQ. The length of the CDR3 is 14 residues. This chain's CDR3 is CASSFERGHNEQFF. For the CDR3, the DNA is TGCGCCAGCAGCTTCGAGCGGGGGCACAATGAGCAGTTCTTC. The full variable domain, in which reference TRBV5-1 and TRBJ2-1 provide the parts outside the CDR3, is KAGVTQTPRYLIKTRGQQVTLSCSPISGHRSVSWYQQTPGQGLQFLFEYFSETQRNKGNFPGRFSGRQFSNSRSEMNVSTLELGDSALYLCASSFERGHNEQFFGPGTRLTVL.

The CDR3: CATSASARGWWDTDTQYF. In nucleotides, the CDR3 is TGTGCCACCAGTGCCTCCGCCCGAGGGTGGTGGGATACAGATACGCAGTATTTT. V usage is TRBV24-1 and J usage is TRBJ2-3; D is possibly TRBD2 (5 bases). This CDR3 region has 18 residues. The V end lost 5 bases, the J end lost 3 bases, and 23 bases lay between the germline ends. Germline assignment: CDR1 KGHDR and CDR2 SFDVKD.